These 3 T cell receptor beta chains were all obtained from the same sample, sequenced in a study of T-cell reconstitution after alpha-beta-depleted transplantation in children. Unique molecular identifiers were used in preparing the TCRbeta library. TCRdb used MiXCR to reprocess the PCR reads, holding one entry per CDR3 protein. The repertoire holds about 91,000 distinct CDR3 sequences, 7% to 10% seen once, with over 6% in the top ten. The sample consisted of PBMCs from the stem cell graft donor, taken from the stem cell graft. All receptors derive from a human donor who donated a stem cell graft to a child with congenital amegakaryocytic thrombocytopenia.

This clonotype came up many times. This rearrangement joins TRBV5-6 to TRBJ1-1; no reliable D call. Trimming left V 0 bases short and J 1 base short, with 7 bases between. The CDR3 totals 14 residues. In germline, CDR1 is SGHDT, CDR2 YYEEEE. CDR3 loop: CASSLGPPNTEAFF. The CDR3 DNA sequence: TGTGCCAGCAGCTTGGGACCTCCGAACACTGAAGCTTTCTTT.

This clonotype occurred many times. The gene calls are TRBV9 and TRBJ2-4, with 8 bases fitting TRBD1. Trimming at V came to 1 base and at J to 4 bases, leaving 4 bases not matched to a gene. Germline V gives CDR1 SGDLS, CDR2 YYNGEE. The CDR3 covers 15 residues. For the CDR3, the DNA is TGTGCCAGCAGCGTACGAGGGGACAGGAAAAACATTCAGTACTTC. Translation: CASSVRGDRKNIQYF.

This clonotype was seen repeatedly, ten times or more. The chain recombines TRBV3-1 with TRBJ2-3, with D unresolved. This CDR3 is 11 amino acids long. From germline, CDR1 is LGHDT and CDR2 YNNKEL (reference sequence). Trimming cost V 1 base and J 4 bases, with 0 bases left between them. The CDR3 DNA reads TGTGCCAGCAGCCAAGCAGATACGCAGTATTTT. It is translated as CASSQADTQYF.